This is a list of T cell receptor beta chains from one sample in a study of CD8 T cells in ankylosing spondylitis. Via MiXCR, TCRdb re-called the 5' RACE reads, giving one row per CDR3 protein. The sample holds 150,000 to 250,000 distinct CDR3 sequences; around 13% are singletons and the top ten take approximately 15%. Specimen: blood, either unsorted or a sorted T cell fraction (not recorded which). The receptor source for this set is a male donor with ankylosing spondylitis or in good health (not recorded which). The CDR3 runs from the conserved cysteine through the conserved F or W. The order of the fields is D gene, V gene, CDR3 length, clone size, J gene, CDR3 protein. The D gene is left open where the match is weak. The listing skips clone size in some rows; elsewhere it reads once, few, many or a size class.

NA	TRBV30	14	NA	TRBJ2-7	CAWSVGPLSYEQYF
TRBD2	TRBV20-1	16	NA	TRBJ2-5	CSAGKVSGEEGETQYF
NA	TRBV10-3	20	NA	TRBJ2-7	CAISDKTGDRGRTSGYEQYF
NA	TRBV2	17	few	TRBJ2-1	CASSDPRGRGQGNEQFF
NA	TRBV10-2	17	few	TRBJ2-3	CASSSKGFAGPTDTQYF
TRBD1	TRBV7-9	16	NA	TRBJ2-1	CASSIGTGGSYNEQFF
NA	TRBV6-5	12	NA	TRBJ1-5	CASSPRGRPQHF
NA	TRBV12-3/TRBV12-4	15	NA	TRBJ2-1	CASKAAAGANNEQFF
TRBD1	TRBV4-2	17	NA	TRBJ2-1	CASSQEPRDSHYNEQFF
NA	TRBV4-2	15	many	TRBJ1-2	CASSQGFRAGYGYTF
NA	TRBV12-3/TRBV12-4	13	many	TRBJ2-4	CASRPFSENIQYF
NA	TRBV4-1	12	NA	TRBJ2-1	CASSQEGREQFF
TRBD1	TRBV20-1	13	NA	TRBJ2-7	CSARSQGAYEQYF
TRBD1	TRBV27	13	NA	TRBJ2-7	CASRPGQYYEQYF
NA	TRBV4-1	15	NA	TRBJ2-7	CASSPFRTRAHEQYF
NA	TRBV27	15	NA	TRBJ2-7	CASSLSRLVLYEQYF
NA	TRBV7-9	12	once	TRBJ2-1	CASSWTDNEQFF
NA	TRBV10-1	14	NA	TRBJ1-1	CASSESEQNTEAFF
TRBD1	TRBV7-9	14	NA	TRBJ1-6	CASSSSTGDSPLHF
NA	TRBV10-3	11	NA	TRBJ1-2	CAILKDYGYTF
NA	TRBV5-5	13	few	TRBJ1-2	CASSPREGGGYTF
NA	TRBV29-1	11	few	TRBJ1-1	CSVDTNTEAFF
TRBD1	TRBV2	14	few	TRBJ1-5	CASRGTGINQPQHF
TRBD1	TRBV12-5	14	few	TRBJ2-1	CASGWSGQHNEQFF
NA	TRBV20-1	15	few	TRBJ2-7	CSAPYRDASSYEQYF
TRBD2	TRBV25-1	14	NA	TRBJ2-7	CASSDRLAGGEQYF
NA	TRBV2	14	NA	TRBJ1-1	CASRRGGMNTEAFF
NA	TRBV5-1	15	few	TRBJ1-1	CASSLATGENTEAFF
TRBD2	TRBV25-1	14	few	TRBJ2-7	CASSEGTSGTEQYF
NA	TRBV13	14	few	TRBJ2-3	CASSPGVGADTQYF
TRBD2	TRBV11-2	19	few	TRBJ2-5	CASSWPVSGDEGGSETQYF
TRBD1	TRBV12-3/TRBV12-4	15	NA	TRBJ1-1	CASSPWDRWYTEAFF
TRBD1	TRBV7-2	16	few	TRBJ1-2	CASSLVQDRVNYGYTF
NA	TRBV13	15	many	TRBJ1-1	CASSGRGGAGTEAFF
NA	TRBV4-1	15	many	TRBJ1-5	CASSQVKGSNQPQHF
NA	TRBV29-1	15	few	TRBJ1-1	CSVELGAGGYTEAFF
NA	TRBV5-1	16	many	TRBJ2-3	CASSLINRAPLDTQYF
NA	TRBV7-6	15	few	TRBJ2-1	CASSLELVRGNEQFF
NA	TRBV12-3/TRBV12-4	12	NA	TRBJ1-1	CASRRGFPEAFF
TRBD1	TRBV5-1	13	medium-sized	TRBJ1-3	CASSSGQGDTIYF
NA	TRBV7-2	15	many	TRBJ2-2	CASSSPGLYTGELFF
TRBD1	TRBV5-1	16	many	TRBJ1-1	CASSLGDREGNTEAFF
TRBD2	TRBV4-1	14	few	TRBJ2-1	CASSQEGLTNEQFF
TRBD2	TRBV7-9	16	once	TRBJ2-1	CARSPRSGSGYNEQFF
TRBD2	TRBV7-9	17	few	TRBJ2-1	CASSPSTSGIVYNEQFF
NA	TRBV11-2	15	NA	TRBJ1-2	CASSFRSAADYGYTF
NA	TRBV24-1	14	NA	TRBJ2-3	CATSEEGGPDTQYF